Given below is one T cell receptor (beta chain) in context. Its antigen is currently unknown. This table comes from immunoSEQ multiplex PCR, and its TCRdb copy is limited to in-frame clones, with some not included. The sample has roughly 150,000 clones, under 95% seen once; the top ten hold roughly 9.1%. The sample comes from a study of T cell responses to AZD1222 COVID-19 vaccine. Across the study: Pooled samples include second doses given at about 4 or 12 weeks. Study-wide findings and caveats: Repertoire sampling was restricted to post-peak T cell response timepoints. Once two AZD1222 doses were given, Spike-specific TCR breadth and depth went up. The donors showed a predominance of white British ancestry and of females, with possible underestimation of clonal diversity.

Per the germline V gene, CDR1 is MGHRA and CDR2 is YSYEKL. The CDR3 totals 15 residues. With 1 base removed from V and 3 bases from J, the gap between germline ends came to 13 bases. The material sequenced was peripheral blood, taken on day 0 of AZD1222 vaccination. The genes are TRBV4-1 and TRBJ2-7; tentative D call: TRBD1 (6 bases). The clonotype was recovered from an adult in good health. This CDR3 reads CASSQALDRYYEQYF. CDR3 sequence (DNA): TGCGCCAGCAGCCAAGCATTGGACAGATACTACGAGCAGTACTTC.